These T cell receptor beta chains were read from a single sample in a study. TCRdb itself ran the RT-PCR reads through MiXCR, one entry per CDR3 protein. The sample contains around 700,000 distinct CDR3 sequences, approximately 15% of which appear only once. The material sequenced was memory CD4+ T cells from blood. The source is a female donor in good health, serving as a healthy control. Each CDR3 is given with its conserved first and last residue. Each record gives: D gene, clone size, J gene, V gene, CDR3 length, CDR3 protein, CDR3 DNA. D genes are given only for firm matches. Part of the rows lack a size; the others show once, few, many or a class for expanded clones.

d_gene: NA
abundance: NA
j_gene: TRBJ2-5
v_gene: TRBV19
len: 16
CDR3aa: CASTQKYLSGEETQYF
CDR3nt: TGTGCCAGTACCCAAAAATACCTCTCCGGAGAAGAGACCCAGTACTTC

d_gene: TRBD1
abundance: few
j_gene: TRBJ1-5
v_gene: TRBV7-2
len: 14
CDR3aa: CASSSGQPHQPQHF
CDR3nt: TGTGCCAGCAGCTCGGGACAGCCACATCAGCCCCAGCATTTT

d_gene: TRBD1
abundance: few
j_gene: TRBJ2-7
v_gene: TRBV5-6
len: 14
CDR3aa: CASSSGQGYREQYF
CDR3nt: TGTGCCAGCAGCTCGGGACAGGGATATCGCGAGCAGTACTTC

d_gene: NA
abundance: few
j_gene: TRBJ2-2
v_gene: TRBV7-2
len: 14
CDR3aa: CASSLVGQQGELFF
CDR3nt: TGTGCCAGCAGCTTAGTGGGCCAGCAAGGGGAGCTGTTTTTT

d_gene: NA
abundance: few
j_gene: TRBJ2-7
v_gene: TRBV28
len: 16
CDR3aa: CASYFFSRVESYEQYF
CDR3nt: TGTGCCAGCTATTTTTTCTCCAGGGTGGAGTCCTACGAGCAGTACTTC

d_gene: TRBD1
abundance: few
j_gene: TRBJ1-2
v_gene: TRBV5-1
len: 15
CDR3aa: CASSLQTGSDYGYTF
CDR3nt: TGCGCCAGCAGCTTACAGACAGGGTCGGACTATGGCTACACCTTC

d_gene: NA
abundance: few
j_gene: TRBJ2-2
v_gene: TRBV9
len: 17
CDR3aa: CASSVDPRGRSDRELFF
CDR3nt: TGTGCCAGCAGCGTAGATCCCCGGGGGAGGAGCGACCGGGAGCTGTTTTTT

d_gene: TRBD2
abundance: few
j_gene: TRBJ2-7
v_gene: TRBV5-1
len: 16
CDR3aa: CASSSAVSGSIHEQYF
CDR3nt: TGCGCCAGCAGCTCGGCGGTTAGCGGGAGTATCCACGAGCAGTACTTC

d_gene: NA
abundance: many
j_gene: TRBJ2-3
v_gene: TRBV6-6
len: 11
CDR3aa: CASSATDTQYF
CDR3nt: TGTGCCAGCAGCGCCACAGATACGCAGTATTTT

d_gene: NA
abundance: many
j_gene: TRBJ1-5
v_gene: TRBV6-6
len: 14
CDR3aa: CASTGGDGNQPQHF
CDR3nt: TGTGCCAGCACGGGGGGAGATGGCAATCAGCCCCAGCATTTT

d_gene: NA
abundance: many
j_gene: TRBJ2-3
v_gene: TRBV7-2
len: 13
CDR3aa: CASSFGPIDTQYF
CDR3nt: TGTGCCAGCAGCTTTGGCCCCATCGATACGCAGTATTTT

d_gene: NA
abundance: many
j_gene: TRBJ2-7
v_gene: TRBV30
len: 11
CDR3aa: CAWSRRYEQYF
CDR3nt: TGTGCCTGGAGTAGGCGGTACGAGCAGTACTTC

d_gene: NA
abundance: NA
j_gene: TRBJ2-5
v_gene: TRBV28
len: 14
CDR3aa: CASSSRPYQETQYF
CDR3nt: TGTGCCAGCAGTTCCCGACCGTACCAAGAGACCCAGTACTTC

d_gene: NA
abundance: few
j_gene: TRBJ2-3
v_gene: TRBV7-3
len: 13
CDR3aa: CASSSTPDSTQYF
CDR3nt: TGTGCCAGCAGCTCCACCCCGGACTCTACGCAGTATTTT

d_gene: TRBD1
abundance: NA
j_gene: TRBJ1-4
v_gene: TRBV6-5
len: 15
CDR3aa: CASSYTGQVNEKLFF
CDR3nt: TGTGCCAGCAGTTACACGGGACAGGTGAATGAAAAACTGTTTTTT

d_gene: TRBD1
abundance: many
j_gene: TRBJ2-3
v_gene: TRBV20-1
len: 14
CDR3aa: CSAPGQGRTDTQYF
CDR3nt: TGCAGTGCGCCGGGACAGGGGCGGACAGATACGCAGTATTTT

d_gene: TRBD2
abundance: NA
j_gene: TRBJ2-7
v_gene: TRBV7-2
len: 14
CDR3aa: CASSRGRTSREQYF
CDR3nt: TGTGCCAGCTCTCGCGGGAGGACCTCCCGCGAGCAGTACTTC

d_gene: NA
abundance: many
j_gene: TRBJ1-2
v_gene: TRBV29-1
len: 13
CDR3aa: CSVEGQVNYGYTF
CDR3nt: TGCAGCGTTGAAGGGCAGGTTAACTATGGCTACACCTTC

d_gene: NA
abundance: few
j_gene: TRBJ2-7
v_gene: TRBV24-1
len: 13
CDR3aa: CATSDGEIYEQYF
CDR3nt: TGTGCCACCAGTGATGGGGAGATCTACGAGCAGTACTTC

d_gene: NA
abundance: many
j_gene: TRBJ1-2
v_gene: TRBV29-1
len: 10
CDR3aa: CSTLTDGYTF
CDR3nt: TGCAGCACCTTGACGGATGGCTACACCTTC

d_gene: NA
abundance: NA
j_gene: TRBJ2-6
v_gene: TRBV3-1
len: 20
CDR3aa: CASSQDLGAQGRTGANVLTF
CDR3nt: TGTGCCAGCAGCCAAGATTTAGGGGCACAGGGAAGGACTGGGGCCAACGTCCTGACTTTC

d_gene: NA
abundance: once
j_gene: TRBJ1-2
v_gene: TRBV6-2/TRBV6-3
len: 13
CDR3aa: CASSTSMNYGYTF
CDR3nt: TGTGCCAGCAGCACCTCAATGAACTACGGCTACACCTTC